This T cell receptor (beta chain) was obtained from a study of cytomegalovirus exposure and HLA in healthy donors. General study points: No immune exposure information besides CMV serostatus was available. Cytomegalovirus-associated TCR beta chains were listed, numbering around 150.

The PCR had 60 Vbeta and 13 Jbeta primers. Generated by immunoSEQ multiplex PCR, the TCRdb table keeps only in-frame clones and is missing some. Here the sample spans around 120,000 clones, approximately 75% being singletons. With V trimmed by 3 bases and J by 0 bases, 14 bases remained unmatched. The CDR3 loop spans 19 amino acids. Comment on this clone: Its matching antigen is unknown.

Each of the donors was a healthy bone marrow donor. The V call is TRBV5-3, the J call TRBJ2-3, with TRBD1 matching over 9 bases. TRBV5-3 is annotated as an ORF whose role is uncertain. The origin of this receptor is a man aged 50-60 years in good health and CMV-seropositive. Material for sequencing was PBMCs. The CDR3: CARSSPVGTGYSSTDTQYF. The CDR3, as DNA: TGTGCCAGAAGCTCACCTGTAGGGACAGGGTATTCTAGCACAGATACGCAGTATTTT.